The subject of this entry is one T cell receptor beta chain. Its recognized antigen is unknown. No quality values exist for individual bases; no much larger clone is one base distant. Genomic DNA was extracted from sorted cells with the QIAGEN DNeasy Blood and Tissue Kit for TCRbeta CDR3 sequencing. Through immunoSEQ, high-throughput TCRbeta CDR3 sequencing was done commercially, including PCR amplification with internal controls and bias correction. Concerning the study's data processing: A unique productive TCRbeta sequence was defined by the CDR3 nucleotide sequence when primers matched, and otherwise by the CDR3 amino acid sequence together with the Vbeta and Jbeta genes. Sorting error was corrected by removing sequences shared between sorted populations at a frequency ratio of 2:1 or less, and the remaining shared sequences were assigned to the higher population. A sequence counted as donor-reactive if, in CFSE-low cells, the sequence had a frequency of at least 0.01% and was expanded at least 5-fold compared with unstimulated cells. Repertoire divergence was quantified by Jensen-Shannon divergence calculated from the top 100 TCRbeta sequences ranked by frequency. For any sample with multiple sequencing runs, sorting error was corrected in each run separately before the runs were pooled. The clones in this table, taken by TCRdb from immuneACCESS, are in-frame only. Not every clone is retained; where verified, under half of the shortfall comes from an unresolved V gene, and the cause of the rest is unknown. V and J calls and clone size follow that table, whereas D and trimming were derived from the DNA. Across this sample there are about 64,000 clones, with more than 70% seen only once. The ten largest clones add up to approximately 3.9% of the sample.

This specimen belongs to a study of Tregs in tolerant kidney transplant recipients (dated by TCRdb to between 2017 and 2020). The study in broad terms: Before combined kidney and bone marrow transplantation, this study identified donor-specific regulatory T cells using TCRbeta sequencing and then followed those same cells after transplant. On the study overall, not on this receptor specifically: The study was limited by small patient numbers, and the findings need validation in larger populations and under other immunosuppression protocols. Biological reproducibility was not directly assessed, although technical replication error appeared to be minimal. Expanding Tregs with activated donor B cells appeared to identify the most biologically relevant and donor-specific TCRbeta repertoire. Donor-specific Treg expansion exceeded global Treg expansion in tolerant patients, suggesting antigen-driven rather than nonspecific expansion. Because the PCR primers were changed over time for some patients, nucleotide-level comparison could not be performed across the samples from those patients.

What the time point label conveys for this sample: 6 months after combined kidney and bone marrow transplant. Transplants used related donors with nonmyeloablative bone marrow transplantation; mixed chimerism was transient in the human trials. Thawed PBMCs were FACS-sorted into unstimulated Tregs (CD4+CD25+CD127-), CD4+ non-Tregs (CD4+CD25-), CD4 cells and CD8 cells. The patients were several recipients of combined kidney and bone marrow transplants from the ITN036ST trial, and samples were available only from these trial subjects. Healthy control blood was processed to PBMCs with a Ficoll density gradient and then cryopreserved, whereas patient PBMCs were collected both before and after transplant. From the cysteine up to the phenylalanine, the CDR3 has a length of 13 residues. Only the CDR3 part of the read is kept: 39 bases, read in frame from the first base. The germline V gene yields SGHRS for CDR1 and YFSETQ for CDR2. V drops 1 base and J drops 4 bases, leaving 6 bases in between.

This receptor was obtained from a human patient who received a combined kidney and bone marrow transplant. After a transplant, the donor of the graft may account for some T cells. This chain joins TRBV5-1 to TRBJ1-3; no D gene can be assigned with confidence. This material consisted of CD4+ T cells from blood (PBMCs), taken 6 months after the transplant. The DNA reads TGCGCCAGCAGCTTGAACTTCGGAAACACCATATATTTT. Translated, it gives CASSLNFGNTIYF.